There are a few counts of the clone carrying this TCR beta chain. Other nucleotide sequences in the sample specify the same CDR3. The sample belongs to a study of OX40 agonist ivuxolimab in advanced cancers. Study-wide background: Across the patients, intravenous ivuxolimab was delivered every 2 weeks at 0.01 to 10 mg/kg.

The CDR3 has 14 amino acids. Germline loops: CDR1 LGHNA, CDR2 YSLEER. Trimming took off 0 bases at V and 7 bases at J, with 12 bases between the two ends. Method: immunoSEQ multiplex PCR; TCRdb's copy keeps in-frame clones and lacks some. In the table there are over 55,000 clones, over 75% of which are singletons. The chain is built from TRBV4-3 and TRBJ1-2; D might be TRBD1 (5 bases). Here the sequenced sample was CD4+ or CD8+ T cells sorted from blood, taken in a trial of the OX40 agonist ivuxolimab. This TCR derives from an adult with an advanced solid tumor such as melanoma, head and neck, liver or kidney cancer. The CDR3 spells CASSQDRQGVGYTF. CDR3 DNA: TGCGCCAGCAGCCAAGATCGCCAGGGCGTTGGCTACACCTTC.